This TCR beta chain was sequenced during a study of a mutant IDH1 vaccine in newly diagnosed glioma (dated by TCRdb to the early 2020s). Regarding the study in general: Vaccination was initiated 4-6 weeks after radiotherapy alone, or concurrently with temozolomide cycles in the chemotherapy-containing groups. Longitudinal TCRB deep sequencing was done for 25 to 30 treated patients, wherever samples were available for exploratory analyses. The week-35 safety follow-up was designated visit V12, and the week-47 end of study was designated visit V13. Of the approximately 30 treated patients, 62.5% were male and about 40% were female, and a mean age of approximately 40 years was recorded. Before enrollment, most patients had been given radiochemotherapy with temozolomide as standard therapy, while the rest had received either radiotherapy alone or temozolomide alone. Six visits were used for peripheral blood collection: V03 (baseline), V05, V07, V10, V12 and V13.

What the time point label conveys for this sample: week 47, end of study. Every vaccine dose consisted of 300 ug of a 20-mer mutant IDH1 peptide in Montanide, administered subcutaneously together with topical imiquimod. Across visits V03 through V10, patients got a total of eight vaccinations, given in weeks 1, 3, 5, 7, 11, 15, 19 and 23. All donors had newly diagnosed IDH1-mutant astrocytomas of WHO grade 3 or 4 that showed loss of nuclear ATRX. The samples were drawn from NOA16, a multicentre, single-arm, open-label phase I trial in Germany that tested a mutant IDH1 peptide vaccine in humans for the first time. Genomic DNA for TCRB sequencing was extracted from EDTA blood using the DNeasy Blood and Tissue Kit. Overall study results and their limits: Pseudoprogression seemed to be unrelated to changes in the top peripheral T cell clonotypes found by TCRB sequencing. PBMC samples for TCRB deep sequencing were selected based on availability. It was noted by the authors that analyses of patient blood samples could not be reproduced owing to sample limitations. Immune responses induced by the vaccine were seen in 90% to 95% of patients across multiple MHC alleles.

The library relied on the immunoSEQ multiplex PCR assay. Following the manufacturer's protocol, the hsTCRB Kit was used to amplify rearranged TCR beta chain sequences. Sequencing of TCRB libraries was carried out on an Illumina MiSeq. Per the original workflow: Demultiplexing, trimming and gene mapping were performed with the kit vendor's proprietary platform. Sourced from immuneACCESS, this table was stored by TCRdb with only in-frame sequences that have V and J called. A share of the clones is absent; for the studies checked, an unresolved V gene accounts for under half, and the remainder has no known explanation. V and J calls plus clone size are reproduced from that table; the DNA served to infer D and trimming. This sample lists 50,000 to 55,000 clones; roughly 61% were detected once. Of the sample, under 5.5% falls within the top ten clones. Looking up the germline V gene (reference sequence) yields CDR1 GTSNPN and CDR2 SVGIG. V is clipped by 0 bases and J by 2 bases, and the sequence between their germline boundaries is 17 bases long. Including the terminal cysteine and phenylalanine, the CDR3 comprises 17 residues. Only the CDR3 DNA stays, 51 bases, in frame from base 1.

Of note for this clone: Its antigen has not been determined. Base-call qualities are not available, and no considerably larger clone is one nucleotide away.

The input for sequencing was peripheral blood mononuclear cells (PBMCs), taken from a glioma patient whose treatment included an IDH1 peptide vaccine. The chain links TRBV30 with TRBJ1-5; the D segment could be TRBD1, given 5 matching bases. This TCR derives from a man aged 35-49 years with glioma. Some clones in this sample may be carry-over from other donors' samples. The bases read TGTGCCTGGAGTGTGGGGTGGGGGTCGGGTGGCAATCAGCCCCAGCATTTT. Protein translation: CAWSVGWGSGGNQPQHF.